The subject of this entry is one T cell receptor beta chain. The antigen remains unidentified. The data were produced by immunoSEQ multiplex PCR, yet TCRdb's version contains in-frame clones alone and is incomplete. Here the sample spans around 77,000 clones, around 90% being singletons. The data were taken from a study of human versus mouse CDR3 diversity and MHC coevolution. From germline, CDR1 is MDHEN and CDR2 SYDVKM. This CDR3 has 15 residues. V shed 4 bases and J 8 bases; nucleotides not matched to a gene: 13. Whole-study findings and limits: On average, humans showed more CDR3 deletions and insertions than mice. Human T cells underwent selection on roughly 6 different MHC II alleles.

The rearrangement uses TRBV28 and TRBJ2-5; TRBD2 matches 7 bases. The clonotype originates from a person aged 30 to 69 in good health. Input material: naive CD4+ T cells from blood. Regarding subset: CD45RO-negative CD62L-positive naive CD4 T cells. Written as DNA, the CDR3 is TGTGCCAGCAGTTACCTTAGCCCCGGGGAGGGAACCCAGTACTTC. Encoded protein: CASSYLSPGEGTQYF.